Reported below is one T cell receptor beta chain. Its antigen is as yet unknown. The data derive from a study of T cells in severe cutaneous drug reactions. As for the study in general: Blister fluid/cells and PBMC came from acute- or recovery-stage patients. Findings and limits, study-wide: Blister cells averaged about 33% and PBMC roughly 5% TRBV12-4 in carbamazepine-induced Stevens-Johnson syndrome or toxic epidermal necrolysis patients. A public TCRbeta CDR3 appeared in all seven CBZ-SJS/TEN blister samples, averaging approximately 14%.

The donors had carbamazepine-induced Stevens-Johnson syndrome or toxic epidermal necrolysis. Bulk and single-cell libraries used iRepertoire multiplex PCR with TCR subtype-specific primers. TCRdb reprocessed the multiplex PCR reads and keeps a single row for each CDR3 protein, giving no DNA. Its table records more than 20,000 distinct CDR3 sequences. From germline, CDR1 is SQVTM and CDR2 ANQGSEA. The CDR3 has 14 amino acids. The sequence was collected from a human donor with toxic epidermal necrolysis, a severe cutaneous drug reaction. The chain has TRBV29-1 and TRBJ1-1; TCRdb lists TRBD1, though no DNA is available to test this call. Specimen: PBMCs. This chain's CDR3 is CSTWDREMNTEAFF. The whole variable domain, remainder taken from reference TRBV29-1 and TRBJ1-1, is SAVISQKPSRDICQRGTSLTIQCQVDSQVTMMFWYRQQPGQSLTLIATANQGSEATYESGFVIDKFPISRPNLTFSTLTVSNMSPEDSSIYLCSTWDREMNTEAFFGQGTRLTVV.